These 28 T cell receptor beta chains were sequenced from one sample in a study of CD8 T cells in Susac syndrome. Reverse transcription of about 0.5 to 1 ug RNA used random hexamers. Each CDR3 protein is one row after TCRdb ran MiXCR on the immunoSEQ multiplex PCR reads. The repertoire holds around 170,000 distinct CDR3 sequences, with 95% to 96% as singletons. The specimen was CD4+ T cells from PBMCs. Source of these receptors: a human donor with Susac syndrome.

This chain uses TRBV12-3 or TRBV12-4 with TRBJ2-4; 8 bases agree with TRBD2. The CDR3 runs 13 residues. With V trimmed by 6 bases and J by 9 bases, 7 bases remained unmatched. In nucleotides, the CDR3 is TGTGCCAGCAGGCCGGCGGGGGGTGGCATTCAGTACTTC. Translating it yields CASRPAGGGIQYF.

This sequence joins TRBV28 and TRBJ2-5, with D possibly matching TRBD1 (7 bases). Per germline, CDR1 MDHEN and CDR2 SYDVKM. V dropped 8 bases and J dropped 10 bases, with 26 bases sitting between them. The CDR3 loop spans 15 amino acids. The CDR3 region has the DNA TGTGCCAGCCGACTAGAGGGGGCGCGGGAAGCCGACCAGTACTTC. The encoded protein is CASRLEGAREADQYF.

The V call is TRBV28, the J call TRBJ2-3, with D unclear. The germline CDR1 and CDR2 sequences are MDHEN and SYDVKM. Trimming shortened V by 8 bases and J by 1 base, and 7 bases separated the two germline ends. The CDR3 has 12 amino acids. The DNA of the CDR3 is TGTGCCAGCGGAAGCGGCACAGATACGCAGTATTTT. It codes for CASGSGTDTQYF.

This chain links TRBV28 with TRBJ2-1; D not resolved. From germline, CDR1 is MDHEN and CDR2 SYDVKM. V lost 2 bases and J 4 bases, leaving 9 bases between the germline ends. The CDR3 runs 14 residues. In nucleotides, the CDR3 is TGTGCCAGCAGTTTACCCGGACCGTACAATGAGCAGTTCTTC. Its protein product is CASSLPGPYNEQFF.

The chain recombines TRBV20-1 with TRBJ1-5, with TRBD1 as a possible D gene (5 bases). The CDR3 has 19 amino acids. V was trimmed by 0 bases and J by 5 bases, leaving 26 bases between them. Germline V CDR1 and CDR2: DFQATT, SNEGSKA (reference sequence). The DNA of the CDR3 is TGCAGTGCTAGAGATTCCAGGGATAAGCGAGGTGTCAGGGATCAGCCCCAGCATTTT. Amino acids: CSARDSRDKRGVRDQPQHF.

This chain links TRBV12-3 or TRBV12-4 with TRBJ1-1; the match to TRBD1 covers 7 bases. The CDR3 totals 14 residues. J was trimmed by 3 bases and V by 6 bases; bases with no gene match: 7. The CDR3 DNA reads TGTGCCAGCAGCCTTGGGACAGCCGACACTGAAGCTTTCTTT. The encoded protein is CASSLGTADTEAFF.

The chain combines TRBV7-2 with TRBJ1-6; D might be TRBD1 (5 bases). The CDR3 contains 15 residues. CDR1 and CDR2 (germline): SGHTA, FQGNSA. Trimming took 2 bases from V and 6 from J, leaving 11 bases between them. CDR3 coding DNA: TGTGCCAGCAGCTTACAGACAGCGAGTAATTCACCCCTCCACTTT. Encoded protein: CASSLQTASNSPLHF.

The chain joins TRBV7-6 to TRBJ2-3, with a tentative D call TRBD1 (5 bases). Germline V gives CDR1 SGHVS, CDR2 FNYEAQ. The CDR3 loop spans 13 amino acids. V was shortened by 4 bases and J by 7 bases, with 12 bases between the two germline ends. CDR3 coding DNA: TGTGCCAGCAGCTCCTACAGGACCCATACGCAGTATTTT. The encoded protein is CASSSYRTHTQYF. Looking up the rest from reference TRBV7-6 and TRBJ2-3 gives the full variable domain: GAGVSQSPRYKVTKRGQDVALRCDPISGHVSLYWYRQALGQGPEFLTYFNYEAQQDKSGLPNDRFSAERPEGSISTLTIQRTEQRDSAMYRCASSSYRTHTQYFGPGTRLTVL.

The J gene is TRBJ1-5, the V gene TRBV18; 7 bases align to TRBD1. CDR3 length: 15 residues. Germline loops: CDR1 KGHSH, CDR2 LQKENI. V lost 4 bases and J lost 4; bases outside the gene matches: 7. Here the CDR3 reads CASSLNDRANQPQHF. DNA of the CDR3: TGTGCCAGCTCACTAAACGACAGGGCTAATCAGCCCCAGCATTTT.

V is TRBV5-1 and J is TRBJ2-1, with a possible D match to TRBD2 (5 bases). The V gene's germline CDR1 is SGHRS and CDR2 YFSETQ. The germline V and J ends were trimmed by 0 bases and 6 bases, with 13 bases remaining between them. CDR3 length equals 15 residues. CDR3 sequence reads: CASSLGASLGNEQFF. CDR3 bases: TGCGCCAGCAGCTTGGGAGCTAGCTTAGGCAATGAGCAGTTCTTC. The whole variable domain, remainder taken from reference TRBV5-1 and TRBJ2-1, is KAGVTQTPRYLIKTRGQQVTLSCSPISGHRSVSWYQQTPGQGLQFLFEYFSETQRNKGNFPGRFSGRQFSNSRSEMNVSTLELGDSALYLCASSLGASLGNEQFFGPGTRLTVL.

This clonotype was detected only once. The chain joins TRBV29-1 to TRBJ2-5, with a tentative D call TRBD2 (6 bases). The CDR3 has 15 residues. Germline CDR1 reads SQVTM; CDR2 reads ANQGSEA. Trimming took 3 bases from V and 5 from J, leaving 19 bases between them. The CDR3: CSVEFATWGRETQYF. CDR3 in DNA: TGCAGCGTTGAGTTCGCCACTTGGGGGAGGGAGACCCAGTACTTC. Complete variable domain (other parts from reference TRBV29-1 and TRBJ2-5): SAVISQKPSRDICQRGTSLTIQCQVDSQVTMMFWYRQQPGQSLTLIATANQGSEATYESGFVIDKFPISRPNLTFSTLTVSNMSPEDSSIYLCSVEFATWGRETQYFGPGTRLLVL.

The CDR3 sequence is CASSSTRTGVIEKLFF. CDR3 nucleotides: TGTGCCAGCAGTTCCACTCGGACAGGTGTAATTGAAAAACTGTTTTTT. The V gene is TRBV6-5, the J gene TRBJ1-4; 7 nucleotides align to TRBD1. CDR3 length: 16 residues. The V gene's germline CDR1 is MNHEY and CDR2 SVGAGI. J was trimmed by 7 bases and V by 4 bases; bases with no gene match: 12.

The chain links TRBV7-3 to TRBJ1-1; no definite D call. The V and J ends lost 5 bases and 6 bases respectively, with 13 bases between them. The length of the CDR3 is 13 residues. The germline V gene encodes CDR1 SGHTA and CDR2 FQGTGA. CDR3 DNA sequence: TGTGCCAGCAGCCCTCGGGGTGAGGCTGAAGCTTTCTTT. It yields the protein CASSPRGEAEAFF.

This CDR3 reads CASSPRWDGELFF. The CDR3 DNA is TGTGCCAGCAGCCCCCGCTGGGACGGGGAGCTGTTTTTT. The J gene is TRBJ2-2, the V gene TRBV9; the D is unclear. Germline V gives CDR1 SGDLS, CDR2 YYNGEE. V lost 4 bases to trimming and J lost 7 bases, with 11 bases between them. The CDR3 extends over 13 amino acids. The complete variable domain, with remaining parts taken from reference TRBV9 and TRBJ2-2, reads DSGVTQTPKHLITATGQRVTLRCSPRSGDLSVYWYQQSLDQGLQFLIQYYNGEERAKGNILERFSAQQFPDLHSELNLSSLELGDSALYFCASSPRWDGELFFGEGSRLTVL.

The rearrangement joins TRBV4-3 to TRBJ1-6; possible D gene TRBD1, 6 bases. Per the germline V gene, CDR1 is LGHNA and CDR2 is YSLEER. Trimming took 6 bases from V and 7 from J, leaving 16 bases between them. The CDR3 length is 15 residues. CDR3 residues: CASRHRAIANSPLHF. The CDR3 DNA sequence: TGCGCCAGCAGGCACAGGGCCATAGCGAATTCACCCCTCCACTTT.

V is TRBV29-1 and J is TRBJ1-1; D gene uncertain. CDR1 is SQVTM and CDR2 is ANQGSEA in the germline V gene. This CDR3 has 12 amino acids. Trimming removed 2 bases at V and 2 bases at J, with 6 bases between. CDR3 loop: CSVEPSNTEAFF. Written as DNA, the CDR3 is TGCAGCGTTGAACCAAGTAACACTGAAGCTTTCTTT.

The chain has TRBV25-1 and TRBJ2-7; D is possibly TRBD2 (5 bases). The CDR3 spans 15 residues. The V and J ends lost 8 bases and 7 bases respectively, with 24 bases between them. Germline V gene data show CDR1 as MGHDK and CDR2 as SYGVNS. The CDR3 region has the DNA TGTGCCAGCCGGAGAGCCTTCGGGGTCCGGCGTGAGCAGTACTTC. Translated, it gives CASRRAFGVRREQYF.

The chain couples TRBV2 to TRBJ2-2; no definite D call. This CDR3 spans 15 amino acids. Germline CDR1 reads SNHLY; CDR2 reads FYNNEI. Trimming took 0 bases from V and 3 from J, leaving 8 bases between them. The CDR3 sequence is CASSEAPGYTGELFF. The CDR3 nucleotides read TGTGCCAGCAGTGAAGCCCCTGGCTACACCGGGGAGCTGTTTTTT.

V and J are TRBV20-1 and TRBJ2-7; 11 positions match TRBD2. The CDR3 runs to 15 residues. Germline assignment: CDR1 DFQATT and CDR2 SNEGSKA (reference sequence). Trimming cost V 4 bases and J 3 bases; bases outside gene matches: 8. CDR3 protein: CSATGTSGDLYEQYF. CDR3 nucleotide sequence: TGCAGTGCTACCGGGACTAGCGGAGACCTCTACGAGCAGTACTTC.

The chain uses TRBV6-2 or TRBV6-3 and TRBJ1-6, with a weak D call TRBD1 (5 bases). The CDR3 has 17 residues. Per germline, CDR1 MNHEY and CDR2 SVGEGT. The germline V and J ends were trimmed by 6 bases and 10 bases, with 25 bases remaining between them. DNA for the CDR3: TGTGCCAGCAGACGGGACTCCGGGGGTGAGGAGCGATCACCCCTCCACTTT. Its protein is CASRRDSGGEERSPLHF.

The gene calls are TRBV3-1 and TRBJ2-3, with D possibly being TRBD1 (5 bases). Germline-derived CDR1 and CDR2 are LGHDT and YNNKEL (reference sequence). Trimming stripped 2 bases from V and 3 bases from J, with 9 bases between. The CDR3 has 14 residues. The CDR3: CASSQRGLTDTQYF. CDR3 DNA sequence: TGTGCCAGCAGCCAAAGGGGATTAACAGATACGCAGTATTTT.

The chain links TRBV27 to TRBJ1-6; 7 positions match TRBD1. The CDR3 totals 14 residues. Trimming removed 3 bases from V and 10 bases from J; junction bases left unmatched: 6. Looked up from germline, CDR1 is MNHEY and CDR2 is SMNVEV (reference sequence). The CDR3 DNA reads TGTGCCAGCAGTTTGAGAGGGGGCGGGTCACCCCTCCACTTT. Residues: CASSLRGGGSPLHF.

This chain connects TRBV14 to TRBJ1-4; the D is unclear. Germline V lookup: CDR1 SGHDN, CDR2 FVKESK. The CDR3 consists of 13 residues. V lost 4 bases to trimming and J lost 7 bases, with 10 bases between them. The CDR3 loop is CASSRGVGEKLFF. The CDR3 region has the DNA TGTGCCAGCAGCCGGGGTGTTGGTGAAAAACTGTTTTTT.

This chain connects TRBV7-2 to TRBJ2-1; the D is unclear. Between the trimmed V and J ends, which lost 1 base and 7 bases, there was a span of 17 bases. This CDR3 has 16 amino acids. Germline-derived CDR1 and CDR2 are SGHTA and FQGNSA. CDR3 residues: CASSLVGGSSQNEQFF. CDR3 DNA sequence: TGTGCCAGCAGCTTAGTCGGCGGTTCCTCTCAAAATGAGCAGTTCTTC. Using reference TRBV7-2 and TRBJ2-1 for the parts outside the CDR3, the full variable domain is GAGVSQSPSNKVTEKGKDVELRCDPISGHTALYWYRQSLGQGLEFLIYFQGNSAPDKSGLPSDRFSAERTGGSVSTLTIQRTQQEDSAVYLCASSLVGGSSQNEQFFGPGTRLTVL.

This chain connects TRBV7-2 to TRBJ2-4; 8 bases align to TRBD2. The CDR3 consists of 16 residues. Germline CDR1 SGHTA, CDR2 FQGNSA. V dropped 5 bases and J dropped 5; count of bases not matched to a gene: 11. The CDR3 DNA sequence: TGTGCCAGCAGCCGGGGGGGGCGATTCCCAGAAAACATTCAGTACTTC. It is translated as CASSRGGRFPENIQYF.

This rearrangement joins TRBV13 to TRBJ2-7; TRBD2 is a possible D gene (5 bases). V was clipped by 5 bases and J by 4 bases, with 9 bases between them. This CDR3 has 12 residues. Germline CDR1 is PRHDT and CDR2 is FYEKMQ (reference sequence). CDR3 protein: CASSLRGYEQYV. The CDR3 DNA reads TGTGCCAGCAGCCTCCGGGGTTACGAGCAGTACGTC.

This chain uses TRBV2 with TRBJ1-2; 10 bases map to TRBD1. V was pared by 6 bases and J by 10 bases, with 8 bases of the junction left unmatched. Germline loops: CDR1 SNHLY, CDR2 FYNNEI. This CDR3 is built from 13 residues. The CDR3 loop is CASRGDRGQDYTF. CDR3 DNA: TGTGCCAGCAGGGGGGACAGGGGACAAGACTACACCTTC.

This rearrangement joins TRBV29-1 to TRBJ1-5; weak D call: TRBD1 (5 bases). Trimming removed 5 bases at V and 2 bases at J, with 10 bases between. CDR1 is SQVTM, CDR2 ANQGSEA, per germline. This CDR3 is built from 13 residues. CDR3 nucleotide sequence: TGCAGCGTTTCCCAGGGTGGCAATCAGCCCCAGCATTTT. This translates into CSVSQGGNQPQHF.